This T cell receptor (beta chain) is drawn from a study of T-cell reconstitution after alpha-beta-depleted transplantation in children. Findings and limits, study-wide: One year after transplant, T-cell counts and diversity came mostly from newly produced T cells. There were reportedly several hundred expanded graft clones from which alpha-beta T cells came about two months after transplant. Surviving recipient T cells and intrathymic progenitors accounted for some patients' high TCRbeta diversity at day 60.

Many counts were recorded for this clonotype. Its target is unknown. It was with unique molecular identifiers that the TCRbeta library was prepared. TCRdb reprocessed the PCR reads via MiXCR and lists one record per CDR3 protein. The sample includes about 460,000 distinct CDR3 sequences, about 10% of them seen just once. Sequencing used PBMCs, obtained before TCRalphabeta/CD19-depleted stem cell transplant. The receptor's source is a child aged 2 to 10 with inherited bone marrow failure, due to receive a stem cell transplant.

The DNA of the CDR3 is TGCAGTGCCCATGGACCGAACAATGAGCAGTTCTTC. As protein: CSAHGPNNEQFF. The V and J genes are TRBV20-1 and TRBJ2-1, with unresolved D. This CDR3 is 12 amino acids long. Trimming took off 6 bases at V and 5 bases at J, with 11 bases between the two ends. Germline V gene sequence: CDR1 DFQATT, CDR2 SNEGSKA (reference sequence).